This section outlines one TCR beta chain sequence together with its context. There is no known antigen for this receptor. Base quality data are lacking; no much larger clone is found one base away. The CDR3, cysteine through phenylalanine, is 13 amino acids long. Only the CDR3 portion is preserved as DNA: 39 bases, with reading frame beginning at the first base. A distance of 9 bases separates the germline ends of V and J, which lose 3 bases and 4 bases respectively. The germline V gene encodes CDR1 MGHDK and CDR2 SYGVNS. This entry is derived from a study of cytomegalovirus exposure and HLA in healthy donors (dated by TCRdb to the late 2010s). With respect to the entire study: According to an earlier analysis of several hundred of the donors, about 190 million T cells yielded some 120 million unique TCR beta sequences and approximately 300 Gb of sequence data. Roughly 5 DR-DQ haplotypes were treated as single units for association and clustering because of strong linkage in the cohort. The T cell repertoires of 666 subjects were profiled by immunosequencing and related to cytomegalovirus serostatus. In an earlier analysis of roughly 540 of the donors, high-throughput TCR beta sequencing was used to judge whether each TCR beta V gene segment behaved as functional or pseudogenic. The aim of the study was to test whether cataloging public T cell receptors could identify signatures of past pathogen exposure. HLA typing included class I and class II loci at four-digit resolution. To predict cytomegalovirus infection status, the study brought together high-throughput TCR immunosequencing, statistical association of individual TCRs with disease status, and machine learning. In a later analysis, previously published TCR beta repertoires from 550 to 700 donors were re-analyzed and high-resolution HLA genotyping was added so that TCR occurrence patterns could be studied. Across 300 to 400 genotyped donors of the cohort, an average of 235,054 unique TCR beta nucleotide sequences per donor were sequenced, and roughly 18% of those sequences were non-productive. Typing coverage differed by locus: A, B, C, DRB1 and DQB1 were typed in about 620-640 donors, DQA1 in about 510, DPA1 in nearly 610, and DPB1 in 450 to 480. The genetic ancestry cluster associated with self-reported Caucasian donors included around four fifths of the roughly 400 genotyped donors. In a later genetic analysis, genome-wide SNP genotypes for about 55% of the roughly 700 donors were used, and that subset was treated as a discovery cohort. Donor age, sex, ethnicity and CMV serostatus were compiled together with the repertoire data. All discovery cohort repertoires had been generated using a single sequencing platform. Approximately 310 gigabases of sequencing data and approximately 84 million unique TCR sequences were included in an early release covering over 600 HLA-typed donors. In addition to the first cohort of 666 subjects, a separate validation cohort of 120 different subjects was used. Rather than drawing on any new phenotypic data, the later analysis identified candidate immune exposures from TCR beta sequences and the way those sequences occurred across donors.

The cohort comprised around 700 healthy bone marrow donors. At the time of sampling, all cohort members were nominally healthy, though unrecorded immune exposures were likely present. The donor was CMV seronegative and was included in the group of 352 seronegative cohort members. Each donor provided a peripheral blood sample, and peripheral blood mononuclear cells were used for TCR beta sequencing. The Qiagen DNeasy Blood Extraction Kit was used to extract genomic DNA from the blood cell samples. Library preparation used the immunoSEQ multiplex PCR assay. A mixture of 60 forward primers for TCR Vbeta segments and 13 reverse primers for TCR Jbeta segments was used in the multiplex PCR. The CDR3 region of rearranged TCR beta genes was amplified from genomic DNA with a multiplex PCR assay. Amplified TCR beta libraries were sequenced as 87-base-pair reads on the Illumina HiSeq System. The paper's processing steps were these. Across the 500 to 850 repertoires, a later analysis counted 78 million or so unique TCR beta chains, approximately 12 million of which were shared by at least two donors. Raw reads were error-corrected and collapsed into unique sequences by a nearest-neighbor algorithm in which closely related sequences were merged to remove PCR and sequencing errors. CDR3 sequences were aligned to IMGT reference sequences to assign V, D and J gene segments. For a sequence to be retained, at least a six-nucleotide match to both a V gene segment and a J gene segment was required. Rearrangements were called productive when the CDR3 lacked stop codons and stayed in frame with V and J; all others were non-productive. CDR3 was defined by IMGT convention, running from the second conserved V-encoded cysteine to the conserved J-encoded phenylalanine. The earlier analysis of 500 to 750 of the donors excluded any sequence lacking an unambiguous match to a single V gene segment. In an earlier analysis of several hundred of the donors, V segments were called functional above 56.7% productive rearrangements and were called segregating when the between-donor standard deviation exceeded 5%. A statistical classification framework was developed to diagnose cytomegalovirus status using the catalog of TCR beta chain sequences. V and J gene assignment, in a later analysis, came from comparing TCR nucleotide sequences with IMGT/GENE-DB human TR gene sequences. Using the TCRdist pipeline, a later analysis assigned CDR3 sequences along with most-parsimonious VDJ recombination scenarios. In a later analysis, each TCR beta chain was defined by its CDR3 amino acid sequence together with its V-gene family, and reads without a unique V-gene family were excluded. As a way to deal with suspected cross-contamination and a sequencing artifact, a later analysis dropped 592 nucleotide sequences that were highly shared and had low generation probability. In a later analysis, a clonal expansion index for each public chain was calculated from normalized within-repertoire ranks of inferred template counts. A later analysis computed generation probabilities with a VDJ recombination model fitted to out-of-frame rearrangements, and checked the results against IGoR. A later analysis scored TCR-TCR, TCR-HLA and TCR-CMV co-occurrence with hypergeometric tests, applying a repertoire-size bias correction to TCR pairs. A later analysis estimated false discovery rates by permuting HLA or CMV assignments 20 times. In a later analysis, co-occurring TCRs were grouped using DBSCAN, and TCRdist sequence similarity was added for clustering within HLA-allele-positive subsets. Repertoires with fewer than 30,000 or more than 120,000 public chains were left out of co-occurrence clustering, as were five repertoires with anomalous nucleotide sharing. The source is immuneACCESS, and TCRdb retained only in-frame sequences with V and J called. Part of the clones is not carried over; for the studies checked, unresolved V genes explain less than half of this, and the remainder is unexplained. V, J and clone size reflect that table, while D and trimming were determined from the DNA. This sample gives fewer than 200,000 clones in total; roughly 71% of them show up just once. Roughly 1.6% of the sample rests with the top ten.

Study-wide conclusions, independent of this receptor: Correlated functional status among segregating V segments might reflect linkage disequilibrium, but an unknown experimental factor could not be ruled out. Because HLA typing was unavailable for some donors at each locus, only the typed subset was used in association tests. The classifier was reported to diagnose cytomegalovirus status with high specificity and sensitivity in both the original cohort and the validation cohort. The study gave a list of about 150 TCR beta chains associated with cytomegalovirus. Presence/absence analyses assumed roughly uniform sequencing depth across donors, an assumption that may not hold. Most TCR sequences were observed very rarely across donors, whereas some public TCRs were present in many individuals. When HLA alleles, especially DR and DQ, strongly co-occurred, TCR associations were difficult to assign to individual alleles. Compared with equally common non-associated chains, HLA-associated TCR beta chains in a later analysis were more clonally expanded and had lower generation probabilities. In an earlier analysis of over 550 of the donors, most TCR beta V segments were observed in productive rearrangements about 87% or about 30% of the time, broadly matching IMGT annotations. According to the authors, the approach could potentially be generalized to other disease states and immunological phenotypes. According to a later analysis, TCR association rates differed among HLA loci, with DRB1 alleles showing the most associated TCRs and HLA-C alleles showing the fewest. A later analysis reported that several top co-occurrence clusters appeared linked to parvovirus B19, influenza, CMV and Epstein-Barr virus. A further reported finding was that TCR beta sequences accurately predicted the HLA-A and HLA-B alleles for most subjects in the first cohort. A later genetic analysis reported fewer N-insertions in productive TCRs among donors in an Asian-associated ancestry cluster than the roughly 640-donor mean. The 87-base-pair reads could not distinguish some IMGT-functional V segments, including TRBV6-2 and TRBV6-3, so those segments were excluded. In this cohort, only TCR beta chains were sequenced, and detectable features were limited by the absence of alpha or paired-chain data. According to a later analysis, most CMV-associated TCR beta chains appeared to be HLA-restricted, and the HLA associations seemed to be driven largely by CMV exposure. A cluster of highly shared sequence variants was judged likely to represent a technical artifact of the sequencing pipeline. A later genetic analysis associated a missense DCLRE1C variant with V-gene and J-gene trimming of TCR beta chains, and an independent cohort replicated the association. The earlier analysis of a few hundred of the donors excluded over 15 rarely observed V segments, including chromosome 9 orphons, because counts were too low. Immune exposure information for the cohort was limited to CMV serostatus. A few of the identified cytomegalovirus-associated TCR beta chains were confirmed in vitro to be specific for cytomegalovirus antigens. In a later analysis, some 17,000 TCR beta sequences were associated with specific HLA alleles at a false discovery rate of 0.05.

This receptor was obtained from a girl aged 10 to 17 in good health and CMV-seronegative. The specimen was PBMCs. The rearrangement combines TRBV25-1 with TRBJ2-5, with a weak D call of TRBD2 (5 bases match). CDR3 reads: CASSDGNLETQYF. The nucleotides read TGTGCCAGCAGTGACGGGAACTTAGAGACCCAGTACTTC.